This TCR beta chain was captured by sequencing in a study of T cells after yellow fever vaccination. The overall study: SMART-Seq v4 Ultra Low Input handled preparation of low-cell-number fractions.

TCRdb reanalysed the 5' RACE reads using MiXCR and keeps one entry per CDR3 protein. The sample includes about 340,000 distinct CDR3 sequences, approximately 4% of them seen just once. The sequences come from PBMCs, collected 5 days after the yellow fever booster vaccination. The clonotype comes from a man aged 18 to 30 who received the YFV17D yellow fever vaccine.

Here the CDR3 DNA reads TGTGCCAGCAGTTACTTTATGGGGGGGACTGAAGCTTTCTTT. Protein product: CASSYFMGGTEAFF. This chain connects TRBV6-5 to TRBJ1-1; a weak D match, TRBD1 (5 bases). V was pared by 1 base and J by 5 bases, with 11 bases between. Germline lookup yields CDR1 MNHEY and CDR2 SVGAGI. CDR3 length: 14 amino acids.